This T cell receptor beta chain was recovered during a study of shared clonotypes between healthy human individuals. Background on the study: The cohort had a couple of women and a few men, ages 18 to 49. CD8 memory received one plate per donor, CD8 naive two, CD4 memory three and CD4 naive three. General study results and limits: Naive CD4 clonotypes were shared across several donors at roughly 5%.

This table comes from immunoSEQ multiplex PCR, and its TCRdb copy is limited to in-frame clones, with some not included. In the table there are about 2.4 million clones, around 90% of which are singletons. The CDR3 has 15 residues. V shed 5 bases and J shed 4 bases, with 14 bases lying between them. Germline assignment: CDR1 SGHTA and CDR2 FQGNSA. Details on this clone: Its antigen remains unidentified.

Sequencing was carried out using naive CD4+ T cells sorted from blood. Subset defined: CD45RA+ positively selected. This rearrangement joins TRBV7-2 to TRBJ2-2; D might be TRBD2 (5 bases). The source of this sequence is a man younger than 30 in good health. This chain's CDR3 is CASSAQEGITGELFF. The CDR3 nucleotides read TGTGCCAGCAGCGCCCAAGAGGGAATCACCGGGGAGCTGTTTTTT.